Below are 21 T cell receptor beta chains sequenced from a single sample in a study of control samples from healthy donors and cancer patients. Sequencing used immunoSEQ multiplex PCR; TCRdb keeps in-frame clones, though not all of them. The data show 200,000 or so clones, roughly 94% seen once. The sample was blood. These receptors originate from a man aged 50 to 59 in good health.

The V and J genes are TRBV19 and TRBJ2-7, with TRBD1 identical over 9 bases. CDR3 length: 13 amino acids. The germline V gene encodes CDR1 LNHDA and CDR2 SQIVND (reference sequence). With V trimmed by 3 bases and J by 5 bases, 2 bases remained unmatched. The CDR3: CASSIGDRDEQYF. The CDR3 nucleotides read TGTGCCAGTAGTATTGGGGACAGGGACGAGCAGTACTTC.

This chain connects TRBV7-8 to TRBJ2-2; D not resolved. The germline CDR1 and CDR2 sequences are SGHVS and FQNEAQ. V was clipped by 0 bases and J by 7 bases, with 12 bases between them. This CDR3 region has 15 residues. The CDR3 sequence: CASSLAYGLNGELFF. CDR3 nucleotides: TGTGCCAGCAGCTTAGCCTACGGGTTGAACGGGGAGCTGTTTTTT. Full variable domain (outside the CDR3, taken from reference TRBV7-8 and TRBJ2-2): GAGVSQSPRYKVAKRGQDVALRCDPISGHVSLFWYQQALGQGPEFLTYFQNEAQLDKSGLPSDRFFAERPEGSVSTLKIQRTQQEDSAVYLCASSLAYGLNGELFFGEGSRLTVL.

The rearrangement joins TRBV6-2 or TRBV6-3 to TRBJ1-5; D uncertain. The V end was cut by 2 bases, the J end by 2 bases, with 7 bases between. The CDR3 totals 14 residues. Per the germline V gene, CDR1 is MNHEY and CDR2 is SVGEGT. DNA for the CDR3: TGTGCCAGCAGTTACAGTTGGGGCAATCAGCCCCAGCATTTT. Protein product: CASSYSWGNQPQHF.

The chain carries TRBV4-1 and TRBJ2-7, with 9 nucleotides matching TRBD1. The CDR3 totals 16 residues. J was trimmed by 9 bases and V by 4 bases; bases with no gene match: 16. Germline lookup yields CDR1 MGHRA and CDR2 YSYEKL. CDR3 loop: CASSPSTGTGFWRQYV. In DNA form, the CDR3 reads TGCGCCAGCAGCCCCTCCACCGGGACAGGGTTCTGGCGGCAGTACGTC.

The CDR3 DNA reads as TGTGCCAGCAGTTTAGCCGACAGGGTGGCTTCACCCCTCCACTTT. Translating it yields CASSLADRVASPLHF. This chain uses TRBV28 with TRBJ1-6; 7 bases fit TRBD1. Germline CDR1 MDHEN, CDR2 SYDVKM. This CDR3 region has 15 residues. Losses at the gene ends were 2 bases for V and 9 bases for J; bases not matched to a gene: 7.

The chain is built from TRBV3-1 (or the pseudogene TRBV3-2) and TRBJ2-5, with 8 positions matching TRBD1. The ends lost 4 bases at V and 3 bases at J; junction bases unmatched: 7. Germline-derived CDR1 and CDR2 are LGHDT and YNNKEL (reference sequence). The CDR3 totals 15 residues. The CDR3 DNA sequence: TGTGCCAGCAGCCGACAGGGGCGAAGGGAAGAGACCCAGTACTTC. Amino acids: CASSRQGRREETQYF.

V usage is TRBV10-3 and J usage is TRBJ2-3; D is possibly TRBD1 or TRBD2 (5 bases each). V lost 1 base and J 6 bases, leaving 8 bases between the germline ends. The V gene's germline CDR1 is ENHRY and CDR2 SYGVKD. The CDR3 sequence is 13 residues long. The CDR3 loop is CAISELGTDTQYF. DNA for the CDR3: TGTGCCATCAGTGAGTTGGGGACGGATACGCAGTATTTT.

This chain links TRBV7-2 with TRBJ2-1; a weak D match, TRBD2 (6 bases). The V end lost 1 base, the J end lost 2 bases, and 12 bases lay between the germline ends. CDR1 and CDR2 (germline): SGHTA, FQGNSA. The CDR3 consists of 16 residues. The CDR3 nucleotides are TGTGCCAGCAGCTTAGGGGCGGCGGGGCCCTACAATGAGCAGTTCTTC. This translates into CASSLGAAGPYNEQFF.

The chain joins TRBV12-5 to TRBJ2-3; D gene unclear. The CDR3 has 16 amino acids. Trimming cost V 0 bases and J 1 base, with 11 bases left between them. Germline V gene lookup returns CDR1 LGHNT and CDR2 FRNRAP. CDR3 region: CASGLVLHTGTDTQYF. The CDR3 bases are TGTGCTAGTGGTTTGGTACTGCACACTGGCACAGATACGCAGTATTTT.

The chain recombines TRBV11-2 with TRBJ2-6, with D perhaps matching TRBD1 (7 bases). The CDR3 is made up of 18 amino acids. Trimming left V 2 bases short and J 0 bases short, with 14 bases between. Germline lookup yields CDR1 SGHAT and CDR2 FQNNGV. As DNA, the CDR3 is TGTGCCAGCAGCTTAAGGGGGGACAGTACCTCTGGGGCCAACGTCCTGACTTTC. This codes for CASSLRGDSTSGANVLTF.

The J gene is TRBJ1-1, the V gene TRBV27; D possibly corresponds to TRBD1 (6 bases). The CDR3 runs to 14 residues. The germline V gene encodes CDR1 MNHEY and CDR2 SMNVEV (reference sequence). The V end lost 2 bases, the J end lost 7 bases, and 14 bases lay between the germline ends. CDR3 DNA sequence: TGTGCCAGCAGTTTAAAGTGGCAGGGACATGAAGCTTTCTTT. Translated, it gives CASSLKWQGHEAFF.

The chain couples TRBV11-2 to TRBJ1-5, with TRBD1 matching over 9 bases. The CDR3 is made up of 18 amino acids. The ends lost 7 bases at V and 5 bases at J; junction bases unmatched: 18. Germline lookup yields CDR1 SGHAT and CDR2 FQNNGV. The CDR3 nucleotides are TGTGCCAGCACCAATCTCAAACTCCGGACAGGGGACTATCAGCCCCAGCATTTT. Amino acid sequence: CASTNLKLRTGDYQPQHF.

This sequence joins TRBV6-2 or TRBV6-3 and TRBJ2-7, with D tentatively TRBD1 or TRBD2 (6 bases each). From germline, CDR1 is MNHEY and CDR2 SVGEGT. The CDR3 loop spans 17 amino acids. Trimming pared 2 bases from V and 0 bases from J, leaving 17 bases between. CDR3 sequence reads: CASSYPIPGAFSYEQYF. The DNA for the CDR3 is TGTGCCAGCAGTTACCCCATCCCGGGGGCCTTCTCCTACGAGCAGTACTTC.

The gene calls are TRBV7-2 and TRBJ2-7, with D perhaps assigned TRBD1 or TRBD2 (5 bases each). Germline V gene data show CDR1 as SGHTA and CDR2 as FQGNSA. This CDR3 has 13 amino acids. V lost 5 bases and J lost 3, with 11 bases in between. CDR3 nucleotides: TGTGCCAGCAGCCCGGGACGGAGCTACGAGCAGTACTTC. It is translated as CASSPGRSYEQYF.

This chain joins TRBV2 and TRBJ1-1; D remains ambiguous. Germline CDR1 is SNHLY and CDR2 is FYNNEI. Trimming left V 2 bases short and J 1 base short, with 11 bases between. This CDR3 has 15 amino acids. The CDR3 is CASSEMGFPNTEAFF. DNA for the CDR3: TGTGCCAGCAGTGAAATGGGGTTCCCGAACACTGAAGCTTTCTTT.

This clone was counted only a few times. The gene calls are TRBV5-5 and TRBJ2-5, with TRBD2 identical over 9 bases. The CDR3 has 16 amino acids. Losses at the gene ends were 0 bases for V and 2 bases for J; bases not matched to a gene: 5. Looked up from germline, CDR1 is SGHKS and CDR2 is YYEKEE (reference sequence). The chain's CDR3 is CASSLDLAGTQETQYF. CDR3 in DNA: TGTGCCAGCAGCTTGGACCTAGCGGGGACTCAAGAGACCCAGTACTTC.

With regard to this clone: Likely a read error: the CDR3 ends without its conserved phenylalanine or tryptophan. The DNA is left out, because the CDR3 cannot be placed on it with certainty; the CDR3 is given as TCRdb lists it. CDR3 amino acids: CASSLSARDPFL. The chain employs TRBV18 and TRBJ2-7. Counting both end residues, the CDR3 totals 12 amino acids. Germline loops: CDR1 KGHSH, CDR2 LQKENI.

The rearrangement links TRBV7-9 to TRBJ1-1; D is perhaps TRBD1 (5 bases). The CDR3 spans 13 residues. The germline V gene has CDR1 SEHNR and CDR2 FQNEAQ (reference sequence). V was pared by 6 bases and J by 5 bases, with 13 bases between. The CDR3 DNA follows: TGTGCCAGCAGGAGGGACTCGGGGACTGAAGCTTTCTTT. It codes for CASRRDSGTEAFF.

The chain joins TRBV27 to TRBJ1-5, with D perhaps matching TRBD1 (6 bases). Germline CDR1 and CDR2: MNHEY and SMNVEV (reference sequence). V was cut by 0 bases and J by 2 bases, with 8 bases left in between. CDR3 size: 15 residues. The CDR3 loop is CASSLSEGGNQPQHF. CDR3 bases: TGTGCCAGCAGTTTATCGGAGGGGGGCAATCAGCCCCAGCATTTT.

This chain connects TRBV12-3 or TRBV12-4 to TRBJ1-2; D remains unclear. V was pared by 7 bases and J by 6 bases, with 12 bases between. The CDR3 runs to 12 residues. The CDR3 region is CASTRDFDGYTF. In DNA, the CDR3 is TGTGCCAGCACTCGGGATTTTGATGGCTACACCTTC.

This clone was seen once. The V and J genes are TRBV3-1 (or the pseudogene TRBV3-2) and TRBJ1-6, with unresolved D. This CDR3 has 15 residues. The germline V gene has CDR1 LGHDT and CDR2 YNNKEL (reference sequence). V lost 4 bases and J lost 5, with 12 bases in between. CDR3 bases: TGTGCCAGCAGCCCGAGGGAAAAGGATAATTCACCCCTCCACTTT. The encoded protein is CASSPREKDNSPLHF.